Following are 27 T cell receptor beta chains from one sample sequenced in a study of OX40 agonist ivuxolimab in advanced cancers. Clones were sequenced by immunoSEQ multiplex PCR, and TCRdb holds only the in-frame ones, with some missing. The sample has about 70,000 clones; roughly 89% are singletons. Material: CD4+ or CD8+ T cells sorted from blood, obtained in a trial of the OX40 agonist ivuxolimab. The receptors were sampled from an adult with an advanced solid tumor such as melanoma, head and neck, liver or kidney cancer.

The CDR3 is CAWNDRTYEQYF. The CDR3 DNA reads TGTGCCTGGAATGACAGGACATACGAGCAGTACTTC. The V call is TRBV30, the J call TRBJ2-7; tentative D call: TRBD1 (6 bases). The length of the CDR3 is 12 residues. The germline gives CDR1 GTSNPN, CDR2 SVGIG (reference sequence). Trimming cost V 4 bases and J 4 bases, with 11 bases left between them.

The V call is TRBV21-1, the J call TRBJ1-5. TRBV21-1 corresponds to a pseudogene. The CDR3 is made up of 14 amino acids. DNA for the CDR3: TGTGCCAGCAGCAAAGGTTCCTGGAATCAGCCCCAGCATTTT. It yields the protein CASSKGSWNQPQHF.

The chain uses TRBV9 and TRBJ2-1; possible D gene TRBD2, 6 bases. Trimming left V 3 bases short and J 5 bases short, with 12 bases between. The germline gives CDR1 SGDLS, CDR2 YYNGEE. The CDR3 consists of 14 residues. Here the CDR3 reads CASSARDWNNEQFF. DNA of the CDR3: TGTGCCAGCAGCGCCCGGGACTGGAACAATGAGCAGTTCTTC.

CDR3: CASSSPVDLEGELFF. The CDR3 DNA follows: TGTGCCAGCAGCTCCCCGGTCGATCTAGAGGGGGAGCTGTTTTTT. The chain combines TRBV7-9 with TRBJ2-2; D not resolved. Trimming took off 4 bases at V and 8 bases at J, with 17 bases between the two ends. Looked up from germline, CDR1 is SEHNR and CDR2 is FQNEAQ (reference sequence). The CDR3 contains 15 residues.

V usage is TRBV4-1 and J usage is TRBJ1-1; D might be TRBD1 (5 bases). The length of the CDR3 is 14 residues. Germline lookup yields CDR1 MGHRA and CDR2 YSYEKL. V was pared by 0 bases and J by 6 bases, with 11 bases between. Here the CDR3 reads CASSQDGGRPEAFF. CDR3 DNA sequence: TGCGCCAGCAGCCAAGATGGGGGGAGGCCTGAAGCTTTCTTT.

The chain carries TRBV19 and TRBJ2-2; D remains ambiguous. Germline values: CDR1 LNHDA, CDR2 SQIVND (reference sequence). The length of the CDR3 is 14 residues. With 1 base removed from V and 1 base from J, the gap between germline ends came to 4 bases. CDR3 nucleotide sequence: TGTGCCAGTAGTATAGCCAAGAACACCGGGGAGCTGTTTTTT. This translates into CASSIAKNTGELFF.

The chain combines TRBV19 with TRBJ2-2, with D possibly being TRBD1 (5 bases). The germline gives CDR1 LNHDA, CDR2 SQIVND (reference sequence). The V end lost 3 bases, the J end lost 6 bases, and 5 bases lay between the germline ends. The CDR3 has 12 residues. This CDR3 reads CASSMGPGELFF. The CDR3 nucleotides are TGTGCCAGTAGTATGGGGCCCGGGGAGCTGTTTTTT.

The rearrangement joins TRBV6-6 to TRBJ2-3; no definite D call. This CDR3 has 10 residues. Trimming left V 7 bases short and J 4 bases short, with 3 bases between. Germline V gene sequence: CDR1 MNHNY, CDR2 SVGAGI (reference sequence). This CDR3 is CASIADTQYF. The CDR3 DNA reads as TGTGCCAGCATTGCAGATACGCAGTATTTT.

This chain links TRBV5-4 with TRBJ2-6; D remains ambiguous. Germline V gene data show CDR1 as SGHNT and CDR2 as YYREEE (reference sequence). The CDR3 runs to 15 residues. Trimming stripped 5 bases from V and 2 bases from J, with 11 bases between. For the CDR3, the DNA is TGTGCCAGCAGTGCCGCCGGCGCTGGGGCCAACGTCCTGACTTTC. Amino acids: CASSAAGAGANVLTF.

Here the CDR3 reads CASRSTGELFF. CDR3 DNA sequence: TGTGCCAGCCGGAGCACCGGGGAGCTGTTTTTT. This rearrangement joins TRBV27 to TRBJ2-2; D uncertain. This CDR3 contains 11 residues. Trimming cost V 8 bases and J 4 bases, with 5 bases left between them. Germline V lookup: CDR1 MNHEY, CDR2 SMNVEV (reference sequence).

This clone was recorded once. V and J are TRBV28 and TRBJ1-2, with D tentatively TRBD1 (5 bases). This CDR3 is 12 amino acids long. V dropped 3 bases and J dropped 3 bases, with 5 bases sitting between them. Germline CDR1 and CDR2: MDHEN and SYDVKM. CDR3 sequence (DNA): TGTGCCAGCAGTTTGACAGACTATGGCTACACCTTC. Its protein is CASSLTDYGYTF.

V gene TRBV5-1 combines with J gene TRBJ2-5, with TRBD1 matching over 7 bases. Germline lookup yields CDR1 SGHRS and CDR2 YFSETQ. The CDR3 is made up of 14 amino acids. With V trimmed by 5 bases and J by 5 bases, 9 bases remained unmatched. The CDR3 DNA follows: TGCGCCAGCAGGTTGAGAGGGGGCGCGGAGACCCAGTACTTC. This encodes CASRLRGGAETQYF.

This chain connects TRBV4-1 to TRBJ1-5; D is possibly TRBD1 (5 bases). Germline values: CDR1 MGHRA, CDR2 YSYEKL. The CDR3 is 14 amino acids. With 4 bases removed from V and 5 bases from J, the gap between germline ends came to 12 bases. The CDR3 bases are TGCGCCAGCAGCCCCCTCTGGGGGGATCAGCCCCAGCATTTT. Residues: CASSPLWGDQPQHF.

CDR3 sequence: CAWSLGGPQETQYF. The CDR3 bases are TGTGCCTGGAGTCTCGGGGGACCCCAGGAGACCCAGTACTTC. The rearrangement links TRBV30 to TRBJ2-5; possible D gene TRBD2, 6 bases. Germline V gives CDR1 GTSNPN, CDR2 SVGIG (reference sequence). Between the trimmed V and J ends, which lost 2 bases and 5 bases, there was a span of 15 bases. The CDR3 sequence is 14 residues long.

V gene TRBV14 combines with J gene TRBJ2-7, with 8 positions matching TRBD2. The trim removed 6 bases at V and 4 bases at J, leaving 11 bases unmatched. There are 15 residues in the CDR3. CDR1 is SGHDN and CDR2 is FVKESK in the germline V gene. The CDR3 loop reads CASSSILLAAYEQYF. CDR3 nucleotides: TGTGCCAGCAGTTCCATCTTACTAGCGGCGTACGAGCAGTACTTC. Drawing the rest from reference TRBV14 and TRBJ2-7, the complete variable domain is EAGVTQFPSHSVIEKGQTVTLRCDPISGHDNLYWYRRVMGKEIKFLLHFVKESKQDESGMPNNRFLAERTGGTYSTLKVQPAELEDSGVYFCASSSILLAAYEQYFGPGTRLTVT.

V usage is TRBV7-8 and J usage is TRBJ2-2, with D possibly being TRBD2 (6 bases). The CDR3 has 15 amino acids. Germline-derived CDR1 and CDR2 are SGHVS and FQNEAQ. V was pared by 5 bases and J by 3 bases, with 13 bases between. CDR3 in DNA: TGTGCCAGCAGCCTAATGGGGGGAGACACCGGGGAGCTGTTTTTT. Protein: CASSLMGGDTGELFF.

This clone was counted once. V gene TRBV7-2 combines with J gene TRBJ2-7; D is ambiguous. CDR3 length equals 11 residues. Per germline, CDR1 SGHTA and CDR2 FQGNSA. The V end was cut by 4 bases, the J end by 4 bases, with 5 bases between. This chain's CDR3 is CASSSEYEQYF. The CDR3 coding sequence is TGTGCCAGCAGCTCGGAGTACGAGCAGTACTTC.

This chain joins TRBV6-5 and TRBJ2-7; 10 bases match TRBD2. Trimming removed 5 bases from V and 2 bases from J; junction bases left unmatched: 6. This CDR3 has 15 amino acids. CDR1 is MNHEY and CDR2 is SVGAGI in the germline V gene. The CDR3 loop reads CASSPGLADTYEQYF. CDR3 DNA sequence: TGTGCCAGCAGTCCCGGACTAGCGGATACCTACGAGCAGTACTTC.

The CDR3 protein is CAWSGWTDDQPQHF. Written as DNA, the CDR3 is TGTGCCTGGAGTGGCTGGACAGATGATCAGCCCCAGCATTTT. V is TRBV30 and J is TRBJ1-5; D perhaps matches TRBD1 (6 bases). Germline loops: CDR1 GTSNPN, CDR2 SVGIG (reference sequence). The V gene lost 1 base and the J gene lost 5 bases, with 12 bases spanning the gap. The CDR3 is 14 amino acids.

This CDR3 reads CASSLGGDNEQFF. The CDR3 DNA is TGTGCCAGCAGCTTGGGAGGAGACAATGAGCAGTTCTTC. The chain is built from TRBV5-4 and TRBJ2-1; the D is unclear. V lost 0 bases, J lost 5 bases, and 6 bases lay in between. In germline, CDR1 is SGHNT, CDR2 YYREEE (reference sequence). CDR3 length: 13 amino acids. The variable domain in full, with the rest retrieved from reference TRBV5-4 and TRBJ2-1, is ETGVTQSPTHLIKTRGQQVTLRCSSQSGHNTVSWYQQALGQGPQFIFQYYREEENGRGNFPPRFSGLQFPNYSSELNVNALELDDSALYLCASSLGGDNEQFFGPGTRLTVL.

The rearrangement uses TRBV4-1 and TRBJ2-3; TRBD1 or TRBD2 may be the D gene (5 bases each). Trimming pared 0 bases from V and 4 bases from J, leaving 20 bases between. Germline V gene data show CDR1 as MGHRA and CDR2 as YSYEKL. The CDR3 totals 18 residues. CDR3 coding DNA: TGCGCCAGCAGCCAAGAAGGGCGCCTGAAGGGACCCCCAGATACGCAGTATTTT. This gives the protein CASSQEGRLKGPPDTQYF.

The rearrangement joins TRBV29-1 to TRBJ2-7; tentative D call: TRBD1 (5 bases). The CDR3 consists of 12 residues. Trimming stripped 1 base from V and 4 bases from J, with 8 bases between. From germline, CDR1 is SQVTM and CDR2 ANQGSEA. The CDR3 region is CSVEVRQYEQYF. CDR3 bases: TGCAGCGTTGAAGTGAGACAGTACGAGCAGTACTTC.

CDR3 protein: CASSSSGDRGPYEQYF. DNA of the CDR3: TGTGCCAGCAGTTCCTCCGGAGACAGGGGTCCCTACGAGCAGTACTTC. The J gene is TRBJ2-7, the V gene TRBV27; 8 nucleotides align to TRBD1. V was clipped by 4 bases and J by 2 bases; unmatched bases: 10. The CDR3 consists of 16 residues. The germline V gene encodes CDR1 MNHEY and CDR2 SMNVEV (reference sequence).

This clone has just a few counts. The chain combines TRBV19 with TRBJ2-7, with D perhaps given as TRBD1 or TRBD2 (5 bases each). Trimming removed 10 bases from V and 6 bases from J, with 16 bases in between. Germline V CDR1 and CDR2: LNHDA, SQIVND (reference sequence). The CDR3 sequence is 12 residues long. CDR3 loop: CATLGPRGEQYF. DNA of the CDR3: TGTGCCACCCTGGGACCTCGGGGCGAGCAGTACTTC.

The chain carries TRBV5-1 and TRBJ2-5, with D uncertain. Germline CDR1 is SGHRS and CDR2 is YFSETQ. This CDR3 has 15 residues. The V gene lost 0 bases and the J gene lost 0 bases, with 9 bases spanning the gap. CDR3 DNA: TGCGCCAGCAGCTTGGTGGCCCCGGACCAAGAGACCCAGTACTTC. Translated: CASSLVAPDQETQYF. The complete variable domain, with remaining parts taken from reference TRBV5-1 and TRBJ2-5, reads KAGVTQTPRYLIKTRGQQVTLSCSPISGHRSVSWYQQTPGQGLQFLFEYFSETQRNKGNFPGRFSGRQFSNSRSEMNVSTLELGDSALYLCASSLVAPDQETQYFGPGTRLLVL.

As concerns this clone: Other DNA sequences of this sample code for an identical CDR3. The chain carries TRBV5-1 and TRBJ2-7, with a tentative D call TRBD1 (6 bases). This CDR3 has 11 amino acids. V gave up 4 bases and J gave up 7 bases, with 9 bases separating them. Germline CDR1 reads SGHRS; CDR2 reads YFSETQ. CDR3 DNA: TGCGCCAGCAGCACGGGACAAGAGCAGTACTTC. Residues: CASSTGQEQYF.

The V call is TRBV19, the J call TRBJ2-1; D possibly corresponds to TRBD1 (5 bases). This CDR3 spans 14 amino acids. Deletions cut 3 bases from V and 3 bases from J, with 9 bases between. Germline-derived CDR1 and CDR2 are LNHDA and SQIVND (reference sequence). In nucleotides, the CDR3 is TGTGCCAGTAGTATGGCAGGGTTCTACAATGAGCAGTTCTTC. Its protein product is CASSMAGFYNEQFF.